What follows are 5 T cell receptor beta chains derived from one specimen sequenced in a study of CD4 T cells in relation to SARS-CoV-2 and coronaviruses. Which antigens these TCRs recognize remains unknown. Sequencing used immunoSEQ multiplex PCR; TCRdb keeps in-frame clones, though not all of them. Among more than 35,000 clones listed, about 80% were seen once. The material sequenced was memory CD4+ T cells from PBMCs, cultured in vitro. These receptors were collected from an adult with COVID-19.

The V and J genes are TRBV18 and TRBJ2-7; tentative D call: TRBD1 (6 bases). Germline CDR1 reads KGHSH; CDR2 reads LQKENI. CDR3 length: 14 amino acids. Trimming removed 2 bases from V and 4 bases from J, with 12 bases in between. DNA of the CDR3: TGTGCCAGCTCACCAGGCAGGGGTCATTACGAGCAGTACTTC. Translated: CASSPGRGHYEQYF.

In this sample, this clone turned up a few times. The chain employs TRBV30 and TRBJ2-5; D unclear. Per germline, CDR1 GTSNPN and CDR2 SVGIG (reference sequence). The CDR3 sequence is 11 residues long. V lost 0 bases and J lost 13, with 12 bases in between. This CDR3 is CAWSVGKPPYF. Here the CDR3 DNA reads TGTGCCTGGAGTGTGGGGAAACCTCCGTACTTC.

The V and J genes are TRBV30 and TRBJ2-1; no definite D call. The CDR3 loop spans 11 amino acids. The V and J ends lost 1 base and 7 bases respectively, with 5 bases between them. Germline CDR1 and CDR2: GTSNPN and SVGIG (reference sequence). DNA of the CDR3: TGTGCCTGGAGTGGAGTGAATGAGCAGTTCTTC. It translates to CAWSGVNEQFF.

Written as DNA, the CDR3 is TGTGCCAGCAGCCTCACCCCCCGGGGTGAGCAGTTCTTC. Protein: CASSLTPRGEQFF. The rearrangement links TRBV7-3 to TRBJ2-1; D might be TRBD2 (5 bases). V lost 5 bases and J lost 9, with 14 bases in between. This CDR3 is 13 amino acids long. The germline V gene has CDR1 SGHTA and CDR2 FQGTGA.

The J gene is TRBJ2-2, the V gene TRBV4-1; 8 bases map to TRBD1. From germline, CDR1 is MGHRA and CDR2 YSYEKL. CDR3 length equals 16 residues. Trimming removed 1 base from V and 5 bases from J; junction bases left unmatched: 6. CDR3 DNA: TGCGCCAGCAGCCAAGGACAGGGGAGAAAGACCGGGGAGCTGTTTTTT. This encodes CASSQGQGRKTGELFF.